The clone carrying this T cell receptor beta chain was recorded many times. The record originates from a study of human T cells and chemical hapten exposure. For the study at large: Investigators sensitized roughly 2 cm by roughly 2 cm of upper inner arm skin with 2% DPC. After 6 days, upper back 0.01% DPC patch tests were scored. Per-sample TCR yield variation was attributed mainly to small pooled library volume differences.

Time point noted: patch test 1, 2 weeks after DPC sensitization. The sample's treatment: therapeutic diphenylcyclopropenone sensitization with weekly scalp DPC. Each cDNA molecule in the library carried unique molecular identifiers. TCRdb reprocessed the RACE reads with MiXCR, giving one entry per CDR3 protein. The repertoire holds 150,000 to 200,000 distinct CDR3 sequences, with about 15% as singletons. V gave up 0 bases and J gave up 2 bases; unmatched junction bases: 4. Germline CDR1 reads SGHRS; CDR2 reads YFSETQ. The CDR3 runs 17 residues. This receptor was obtained from a woman aged 25 to 39 with alopecia areata. Some clones in this sample may be carry-over from other donors' samples. The V and J genes are TRBV5-1 and TRBJ2-3; 12 bases map to TRBD1. Sequencing used whole blood, obtained in connection with sensitization to the hapten diphenylcyclopropenone (DPC). The CDR3 sequence: CASSLAGTGGPTDTQYF. DNA for the CDR3: TGCGCCAGCAGCTTGGCCGGGACAGGGGGCCCCACAGATACGCAGTATTTT.